One and the same sample provided the 3 T cell receptor beta chains below, sequenced in a study of blood T cells in healthy people across ages. Primed by a sample-barcoded 5' primer and a J-beta primer mix, a second PCR proceeded for about 6 to 12 cycles. A single record per CDR3 protein comes from TCRdb applying MiXCR to the 5' RACE reads. This table has about 1.4 million distinct CDR3 sequences, approximately 60% appearing once. The specimen sequenced was blood. The receptors come from a man in his late teens or twenties in good health.

The chain links TRBV12-3 or TRBV12-4 to TRBJ1-2, with TRBD1 matching 7 bases. The junction had 7 bases not matched to a gene; V was cut back by 7 bases and J by 5 bases. The CDR3 loop spans 13 amino acids. The CDR3 loop is CASTHSTGYGYTF. CDR3 nucleotides: TGTGCCAGCACCCACTCGACAGGGTATGGCTACACCTTC.

CDR3 sequence: CASSLVSARDEQFF. In DNA, the CDR3 is TGTGCCAGCAGTTTAGTGAGCGCGAGGGATGAGCAGTTCTTC. This rearrangement joins TRBV27 to TRBJ2-1; D is possibly TRBD2 (5 bases). The length of the CDR3 is 14 residues. Germline V lookup: CDR1 MNHEY, CDR2 SMNVEV (reference sequence). V gave up 2 bases and J gave up 8 bases, with 13 bases separating them.

This rearrangement joins TRBV18 to TRBJ2-5; D not certain. The CDR3 loop spans 14 amino acids. Germline values: CDR1 KGHSH, CDR2 LQKENI. The V gene lost 5 bases and the J gene lost 1 base, with 11 bases spanning the gap. The CDR3, as DNA: TGTGCCAGCTCAACCGACGGAACCCAAGAGACCCAGTACTTC. Protein: CASSTDGTQETQYF.